What follows is one T cell receptor beta chain and its context. Which antigen it targets is not known. Qualities for individual bases were not recorded, and no much larger clone is one base off. CDR1 and CDR2, looked up from the germline V gene, are LGHNT and FRNRAP. The CDR3 goes from the cysteine to the phenylalanine over 14 residues. Only the CDR3 DNA stays, 42 bases, in frame from base 1. Trimming at the junction amounts to 7 bases on V and 0 bases on J, and the germline ends lie 13 bases apart. This sample is drawn from a study of Ad26.COV2.S vaccination and SARS-CoV-2 variants (dated by TCRdb to the early 2020s). For the study in its entirety: Vaccine-arm donors came from COV1001, a multicentre, randomized, double-blind, placebo-controlled phase I-IIa trial of Ad26.COV2.S in healthy adults. Trial participants were randomized into five groups of five: low-dose or high-dose Ad26.COV2.S given once or twice, or placebo on both occasions. TCRbeta repertoire sequencing was used to assess the specificity and breadth of SARS-CoV-2-reactive T cell receptors after Ad26.COV2.S vaccination. Ad26.COV2.S was administered intramuscularly at a dose of 5x10^10 or 1x10^11 viral particles, either as one shot or as two shots given 56 days apart. Investigators did not know the trial group allocation while performing experiments and assessing outcomes. A total of some 30 samples were included in the TCR-sequenced set, comprising around 19 Ad26.COV2.S vaccine recipients, 5 placebo recipients and 8 SARS-CoV-2 convalescent individuals.

The immunoSEQ Assay was used to sequence TCRbeta CDR3 regions. After extraction, genomic DNA underwent amplification by bias-controlled multiplex PCR, followed by high-throughput sequencing. In the source study's methods: To quantify the absolute abundance of every unique TCRbeta CDR3 region, sequences were collapsed and filtered. Usable DNA was measured by amplifying reference genes present in all nucleated cells, and TCRbeta template counts were normalized to that usable DNA to estimate T cell fraction. Repertoire TCRs were annotated as SARS-CoV-2-specific when V gene, CDR3 amino acid sequence and J gene were exactly matched to a known reactive TCR set. The reference SARS-CoV-2 TCR set came from MIRA and was filtered for enrichment in COVID-19-positive ImmuneCODE repertoires, removing public or cross-reactive TCRs. Using the MIRA antigens, annotated TCRs were further analysed by specific ORF or by position within an ORF. Breadth was defined as annotated unique rearrangements over total unique productive rearrangements; depth was the summed frequency of those rearrangements. TCR breadth was compared between groups using two-sided Wilcoxon rank-sum tests. In TCRdb, the immuneACCESS table is reduced to in-frame sequences with V and J assigned. These tables do not hold every clone; where another copy was compared, an unresolved V gene accounts for under half, and the others remain unexplained. The V and J calls and the clone size are those of that table, but D and trimming were determined from the DNA. The sample table contains about 250,000 clones; only one count was recorded for approximately 89% of them. Less than 3.5% of the sample is held by the ten biggest clonotypes.

Study-wide findings and limitations: Ad26.COV2.S recipients had higher spike-specific TCR breadth than placebo recipients (P = 0.0014). After vaccination, substantial breadth of spike-specific CD8+ and CD4+ T cell responses was reported. The study lacked the statistical power to compare responses across vaccine doses or regimens. Comparable non-spike TCR breadth was observed between vaccine and placebo recipients, consistent with only spike being contained in the vaccine. The authors noted that total T cell responses may have been underestimated by the TCR breadth and depth analyses.

The sample's treatment or condition label, decoded: roughly 18 received Ad26.COV2.S at low or high dose, single or two shots; about 5 received placebo; per-sample allocation not given. Repertoires of vaccine and placebo recipients were sequenced from samples taken on day 63 after the first injection. Between 29 July and 7 August 2020, Cohort 1b enrolled fewer than 30 adults aged 18-55 years at one site in Boston, USA. Ad26.COV2.S consisted of a replication-incompetent adenovirus type 26 vector by which a prefusion-stabilized SARS-CoV-2 spike protein from the original Wuhan strain was expressed. Sequencing was performed on peripheral blood, taken in a trial of Ad26.COV2.S vaccine versus placebo. The chain is assembled from TRBV12-5 and TRBJ2-7; no D gene can be assigned with confidence. The TCR was taken from a person between 18 and 65 years old who received the Ad26.COV2.S COVID-19 vaccine or a placebo. The CDR3 here reads CASAPLWSSYEQYF. The sequenced DNA: TGTGCTAGTGCCCCCCTATGGAGCTCCTACGAGCAGTACTTC.